Presented here are 13 T cell receptor beta chains from one specimen sequenced in a study of blood T cell repertoires in COVID-19. Repertoires were generated with immunoSEQ multiplex PCR, while TCRdb's copy carries only in-frame clones and drops some. The sample carries some 260,000 clones, approximately 79% recorded once. Sequenced sample: peripheral blood. The receptors originated from a woman between 40 and 55 years old with active or convalescent COVID-19.

The chain has TRBV3-1 (or the pseudogene TRBV3-2) and TRBJ2-7; weak D call: TRBD1 (6 bases). CDR1 and CDR2 (germline): LGHDT, YNNKEL (reference sequence). The CDR3 is 15 residues long. The V gene lost 1 base and the J gene lost 2 bases, with 12 bases spanning the gap. The CDR3 coding sequence is TGTGCCAGCAGCCAAGGTCCAGGGGTGGCCTACGAGCAGTACGTC. Translating it yields CASSQGPGVAYEQYV.

The chain carries TRBV30 and TRBJ1-3; D possibly corresponds to TRBD1 (6 bases). V lost 3 bases to trimming and J lost 5 bases, with 17 bases between them. Germline values: CDR1 GTSNPN, CDR2 SVGIG (reference sequence). The CDR3 sequence is 15 residues long. This CDR3 is CAWSAAGGLRNTIYF. In nucleotides, the CDR3 is TGTGCCTGGAGCGCCGCGGGGGGGCTTCGAAACACCATATATTTT.

This CDR3 is CASTPWEGPDTQYF. CDR3 DNA sequence: TGTGCCAGCACCCCATGGGAGGGGCCAGATACGCAGTATTTT. The rearrangement joins TRBV6-5 to TRBJ2-3, with 7 bases that match TRBD2. V trimming: 7 bases; J trimming: 4 bases; junction bases outside the gene matches: 8. Looked up from germline, CDR1 is MNHEY and CDR2 is SVGAGI. The CDR3 spans 14 residues.

In DNA form, the CDR3 reads TGTGCCAGCAGTTCTAGCGGGGGGGCCTCTGATGAGCAGTTCTTC. It is translated as CASSSSGGASDEQFF. J is TRBJ2-1 and V is TRBV28; 12 bases align to TRBD2. The germline gives CDR1 MDHEN, CDR2 SYDVKM. V shed 4 bases and J 8 bases; nucleotides not matched to a gene: 6. The CDR3 extends over 15 amino acids.

V usage is TRBV15 and J usage is TRBJ2-7; 7 positions agree with TRBD1. From germline, CDR1 is LNHNV and CDR2 YYDKDF (reference sequence). Losses at the gene ends were 4 bases for V and 1 base for J; bases not matched to a gene: 4. The CDR3 consists of 14 residues. CDR3 amino acids: CATSIRDSSYEQYF. Written as DNA, the CDR3 is TGTGCCACCAGCATACGGGACAGTTCCTACGAGCAGTACTTC.

This rearrangement joins TRBV11-1 to TRBJ2-3, with D hard to call. Trimming took off 6 bases at V and 5 bases at J, with 9 bases between the two ends. Germline V CDR1 and CDR2: SGHAT, FQDESV (reference sequence). The CDR3 runs 12 residues. The CDR3 spells CASRNPGDTQYF. CDR3 coding DNA: TGTGCCAGCAGGAATCCGGGAGATACGCAGTATTTT.

The gene calls are TRBV11-1 and TRBJ1-1, with 9 positions matching TRBD1. This CDR3 has 15 residues. Per germline, CDR1 SGHAT and CDR2 FQDESV (reference sequence). V shed 6 bases and J 10 bases; nucleotides not matched to a gene: 15. In DNA, the CDR3 is TGTGCCAGCAGTTCCGCGGGACAGGGAAGGCCTGTAGCTTTCTTT. Translation: CASSSAGQGRPVAFF.

This chain connects TRBV10-3 to TRBJ2-1; the match to TRBD2 covers 9 bases. Per the germline V gene, CDR1 is ENHRY and CDR2 is SYGVKD. The V gene end was trimmed by 7 bases and the J gene end by 5 bases; junction bases not matched to a gene: 9. The CDR3 is 15 residues long. The CDR3 protein is CAIKSRGGQDNEQFF. As DNA, the CDR3 is TGTGCCATCAAGTCGCGGGGGGGCCAAGACAATGAGCAGTTCTTC.

This chain connects TRBV7-8 to TRBJ1-2; TRBD1 might be the D (6 bases). V was trimmed by 5 bases and J by 0 bases, leaving 16 bases between them. CDR1 is SGHVS, CDR2 FQNEAQ, per germline. CDR3 size: 16 residues. CDR3 sequence: CASSQGTRPPNYGYTF. CDR3 sequence (DNA): TGTGCCAGCAGCCAAGGGACAAGACCCCCTAACTATGGCTACACCTTC. Based on the CDR3 plus reference TRBV7-8 and TRBJ1-2, the full variable domain is GAGVSQSPRYKVAKRGQDVALRCDPISGHVSLFWYQQALGQGPEFLTYFQNEAQLDKSGLPSDRFFAERPEGSVSTLKIQRTQQEDSAVYLCASSQGTRPPNYGYTFGSGTRLTVV.

The rearrangement links TRBV5-1 to TRBJ2-1, with 15 bases lining up with TRBD2. The junction had 3 bases not matched to a gene; V was cut back by 4 bases and J by 1 base. The CDR3 contains 17 residues. CDR1 SGHRS and CDR2 YFSETQ come from the germline V gene. The CDR3 sequence is CASSRGLAGGSYNEQFF. The CDR3 DNA reads as TGCGCCAGCAGCCGGGGACTAGCGGGGGGATCCTACAATGAGCAGTTCTTC.

This clone has a single count. V gene TRBV5-6 combines with J gene TRBJ2-6, with TRBD1 matching over 7 bases. This CDR3 is 16 amino acids long. Germline V gene data show CDR1 as SGHDT and CDR2 as YYEEEE. With V trimmed by 2 bases and J by 4 bases, 6 bases remained unmatched. The CDR3 reads CASSFGRGTGANVLTF. CDR3 nucleotides: TGTGCCAGCAGCTTTGGCAGGGGGACCGGGGCCAACGTCCTGACTTTC. Drawing the rest from reference TRBV5-6 and TRBJ2-6, the complete variable domain is DAGVTQSPTHLIKTRGQQVTLRCSPKSGHDTVSWYQQALGQGPQFIFQYYEEEERQRGNFPDRFSGHQFPNYSSELNVNALLLGDSALYLCASSFGRGTGANVLTFGAGSRLTVL.

This rearrangement joins TRBV10-3 to TRBJ1-2, with 9 positions matching TRBD1. V dropped 5 bases and J dropped 0; count of bases not matched to a gene: 1. The germline V gene encodes CDR1 ENHRY and CDR2 SYGVKD. This CDR3 has 14 amino acids. The DNA for the CDR3 is TGTGCCATCAGTCGACAGGGGGCTAACTATGGCTACACCTTC. Amino acid sequence: CAISRQGANYGYTF.

The chain joins TRBV29-1 to TRBJ2-7, with D tentatively TRBD2 (6 bases). This CDR3 is 11 amino acids long. Germline V gene lookup returns CDR1 SQVTM and CDR2 ANQGSEA. CDR3 sequence: CRWERGGEQYV. The CDR3 DNA sequence: TGCAGGTGGGAGAGGGGAGGCGAGCAGTACGTC.